This entry lists 28 T cell receptor beta chains sequenced from one sample in a study of CXCR3-negative and CXCR3-positive naive CD8 T cells. UMI labels and 5' RACE were used to prepare the TRB cDNA libraries. After re-calling the 5' RACE reads, TCRdb lists one entry per CDR3 protein, DNA absent. The repertoire table contains 45,000 to 65,000 distinct CDR3 sequences. Sequencing was done on a sample of naive CXCR3- CD8+ T cells from blood. Subset defined: CD45RO-CCR7+CD27+CD95- naive CD8+ T cells lacking CXCR3 (TNR3-). The receptors derive from a human donor in good health. Some clones in this sample may be carry-over from other donors' samples.

The CDR3 spells CSARGPSGNSAHEQYF. V is TRBV20-1 and J is TRBJ2-7; TCRdb indicates TRBD2, and absent DNA this call remains unverified. Germline V gene data show CDR1 as DFQATT and CDR2 as SNEGSKA (reference sequence). There are 16 residues in the CDR3.

The chain links TRBV12-3 or TRBV12-4 to TRBJ2-3. CDR3 length: 11 amino acids. The CDR3 is CASGSEDTQYF.

The chain joins TRBV29-1 to TRBJ2-3; TCRdb calls TRBD1, which cannot be checked without DNA. Germline V lookup: CDR1 SQVTM, CDR2 ANQGSEA. The length of the CDR3 is 16 residues. Here the CDR3 reads CSVEDSDRGPTDTQYF.

V usage is TRBV20-1 and J usage is TRBJ1-3; TCRdb's assignment of TRBD1 cannot be checked, as there is no DNA. In germline, CDR1 is DFQATT, CDR2 SNEGSKA (reference sequence). The CDR3 spans 13 residues. The CDR3 loop reads CSVLDRGQDTIYF.

This chain connects TRBV29-1 to TRBJ2-1; TCRdb lists TRBD1, though no DNA is available to test this call. Germline V gives CDR1 SQVTM, CDR2 ANQGSEA. The CDR3 extends over 13 amino acids. The CDR3 is CSVQGVSYNEQFF.

This chain links TRBV19 with TRBJ2-4; checking the TCRdb D call of TRBD1 is not possible without DNA. The germline V gene encodes CDR1 LNHDA and CDR2 SQIVND (reference sequence). There are 13 residues in the CDR3. The CDR3 loop is CASSIASGNIQYF. The whole variable domain, remainder taken from reference TRBV19 and TRBJ2-4, is DGGITQSPKYLFRKEGQNVTLSCEQNLNHDAMYWYRQDPGQGLRLIYYSQIVNDFQKGDIAEGYSVSREKKESFPLTVTSAQKNPTAFYLCASSIASGNIQYFGAGTRLSVL.

The gene calls are TRBV21-1 and TRBJ1-5. TRBV21-1 is classified as a pseudogene. The CDR3 contains 12 residues. The CDR3: CASSRGNQPQHF.

The chain joins TRBV29-1 to TRBJ2-7; TCRdb's assignment of TRBD2 cannot be checked, as there is no DNA. Germline CDR1 is SQVTM and CDR2 is ANQGSEA. The CDR3 covers 13 residues. CDR3 sequence: CSVVGQESYEQYF.

The genes are TRBV29-1 and TRBJ2-2; absent DNA, TCRdb's TRBD1 call cannot be checked. This CDR3 region has 12 residues. Germline V lookup: CDR1 SQVTM, CDR2 ANQGSEA. CDR3 protein: CSVGGQTGELFF.

The V and J genes are TRBV7-2 and TRBJ1-1. CDR1 and CDR2 from the germline V gene are SGHTA and FQGNSA. This CDR3 region has 14 residues. This CDR3 is CASSRGRMNTEAFF.

The CDR3 sequence is CASSFTSGGAGELFF. The J gene is TRBJ2-2, the V gene TRBV28; TCRdb's D call, TRBD2, is unchecked because there is no DNA. This CDR3 region has 15 residues. Germline V lookup: CDR1 MDHEN, CDR2 SYDVKM.

V is TRBV29-1 and J is TRBJ2-1. Per the germline V gene, CDR1 is SQVTM and CDR2 is ANQGSEA. The CDR3 spans 11 residues. CDR3 in amino acids: CSVDEGNEQFF.

CDR3 loop: CSVEGLAGAKYTGELFF. The chain has TRBV29-1 and TRBJ2-2; lacking DNA, the TRBD2 call made by TCRdb goes unchecked. Germline V gives CDR1 SQVTM, CDR2 ANQGSEA. This CDR3 contains 17 residues.

CDR3 sequence reads: CASSQQERYEQYF. V and J are TRBV4-2 and TRBJ2-7. The CDR3 is made up of 13 amino acids. Germline lookup yields CDR1 LGHNA and CDR2 YNFKEQ.

The chain has TRBV28 and TRBJ2-2. The CDR3 has 16 amino acids. CDR1 is MDHEN, CDR2 SYDVKM, per germline. The CDR3 here is CASSLLQFGFTGELFF.

This sequence joins TRBV7-9 and TRBJ1-1; TCRdb names TRBD1, which stays unverified in the absence of DNA. CDR1 SEHNR and CDR2 FQNEAQ come from the germline V gene (reference sequence). The CDR3 consists of 18 residues. The CDR3 protein is CASSVPGETEPLNTEAFF.

The V call is TRBV20-1, the J call TRBJ2-2; the TRBD1 assignment by TCRdb is unverifiable without DNA. Germline CDR1 DFQATT, CDR2 SNEGSKA (reference sequence). The CDR3 is made up of 13 amino acids. The CDR3 protein is CSASDWGSGELFF.

The V and J genes are TRBV29-1 and TRBJ1-2; absent DNA, TCRdb's TRBD1 call cannot be checked. This CDR3 region has 12 residues. The germline CDR1 and CDR2 sequences are SQVTM and ANQGSEA. The CDR3 sequence is CSVLVGPYGYTF.

This sequence joins TRBV28 and TRBJ2-7; TCRdb names TRBD1, which stays unverified in the absence of DNA. Germline-derived CDR1 and CDR2 are MDHEN and SYDVKM. The CDR3 extends over 15 amino acids. This CDR3 reads CASSRQGPPPYEQYF.

The V gene is TRBV4-1, the J gene TRBJ1-1; TCRdb indicates TRBD1, and absent DNA this call remains unverified. This CDR3 contains 17 residues. Germline V gene lookup returns CDR1 MGHRA and CDR2 YSYEKL. This CDR3 is CASSQVPGQGMNTEAFF.

The gene calls are TRBV4-1 and TRBJ2-1; TCRdb selects TRBD2, and the lack of DNA leaves this call unchecked. This CDR3 has 15 residues. The germline V gene encodes CDR1 MGHRA and CDR2 YSYEKL. The CDR3: CASSPLTSGGFEQFF.

The chain combines TRBV14 with TRBJ2-3; TCRdb designates TRBD2, a call that cannot be tested without DNA. The CDR3 runs to 15 residues. The germline V gene encodes CDR1 SGHDN and CDR2 FVKESK. The CDR3 sequence: CASSPSGSSTDTQYF.

The J gene is TRBJ1-1, the V gene TRBV29-1; the TRBD1 assignment by TCRdb is unverifiable without DNA. The germline gives CDR1 SQVTM, CDR2 ANQGSEA. The CDR3 runs 14 residues. The CDR3 loop reads CSYATNRGLTEAFF.

This chain connects TRBV28 to TRBJ2-7; TCRdb gives TRBD2 as the D gene, but with no DNA this cannot be confirmed. The CDR3 is 16 amino acids. In germline, CDR1 is MDHEN, CDR2 SYDVKM. CDR3 residues: CASSLEGQDGFYEQYF.

This CDR3 is CASSQDMDYEQYF. The chain has TRBV4-3 and TRBJ2-7. CDR1 LGHNA and CDR2 YSLEER come from the germline V gene. The CDR3 runs to 13 residues.

The V gene is TRBV12-3 or TRBV12-4, the J gene TRBJ1-1. This CDR3 has 12 residues. CDR3 sequence reads: CASLYMNTEAFF.

This rearrangement joins TRBV2 to TRBJ1-1. CDR1 and CDR2 from the germline V gene are SNHLY and FYNNEI. The CDR3 spans 11 residues. CDR3 protein: CASSELPEAFF.

This chain uses TRBV6-2 or TRBV6-3 with TRBJ1-1; the TCRdb D gene call, TRBD1, has no DNA to confirm it. Per germline, CDR1 MNHEY and CDR2 SVGEGT. The CDR3 runs to 18 residues. The CDR3 loop is CASSYPPAGQGVWTEAFF.